This TCR beta chain was recorded in a study of blood T cell repertoires in COVID-19. Study context: Nucleic acid was either cDNA or gDNA, and it came from T cells, B-cell-depleted T cells, or PBMCs.

Measured with immunoSEQ multiplex PCR; TCRdb has only the in-frame clones, and not every one. The top ten hold over 6% of the sample, which has approximately 260,000 clones, 75% to 90% seen once. The CDR3 is 15 residues long. The V gene lost 0 bases and the J gene lost 0 bases, with 9 bases spanning the gap. Germline lookup yields CDR1 SGHNT and CDR2 YENEEA. This clonotype was obtained from a woman in her 30s with acute COVID-19. The chain couples TRBV11-3 to TRBJ2-7; a weak D match, TRBD1 (6 bases). The sequencing input was PBMCs or T cells enriched from blood (not recorded which). DNA for the CDR3: TGTGCCAGCAGCTTAGAAACAGGGAGCTCCTACGAGCAGTACTTC. Protein sequence: CASSLETGSSYEQYF.